This T cell receptor (beta chain) was profiled in a study of identical twins. Overall study results and limits: With beta out-of-frame sequences, excess sharing by twins was weaker. The abundant beta clonotypes from cord blood had fewer insertions, and memory repertoires had none of this.

The CDR3 consists of 14 residues. V shed 3 bases and J shed 1 base, with 11 bases lying between them. CDR1 is SGHRS and CDR2 is YFSETQ in the germline V gene. In its sample, this clonotype was seen a few times. The target antigen is unknown. TCRdb used MiXCR to reprocess the 5' RACE reads, holding one entry per CDR3 protein. The table lists roughly 350,000 distinct CDR3 sequences, roughly 10% of them singletons, with 8.5% to 10% in the top ten. Sequenced input: naive T cells sorted from blood. The chain has TRBV5-1 and TRBJ2-7; D remains ambiguous. The source is a woman between 50 and 59 years old in good health. CDR3 sequence: CASSSWTASYEQYF. DNA for the CDR3: TGCGCCAGCAGCTCATGGACGGCTTCCTACGAGCAGTACTTC.